Presented here are 29 T cell receptor beta chains from one specimen sequenced in a study of regulatory T cells in long-lasting Graves disease. Time point: persistent/refractory GD, antithyroid drugs over 5 years with positive TRAb. PBMCs were the source of the RNA used for TCR sequencing. Construction of TCR beta libraries relied on iRepertoire HTBI primers and on Arm-PCR targeting CDR3 regions. TCRdb passed the multiplex PCR reads through MiXCR, listing each CDR3 protein once. The sample has 250,000 to 300,000 distinct CDR3 sequences; around 21% are singletons. Material: peripheral blood mononuclear cells (PBMCs), obtained when the disease was refractory, from a patient treated with antithyroid drugs. Receptor source: a female donor with Graves disease.

Only a few counts were recorded for this clonotype. The chain employs TRBV19 and TRBJ1-1; D is unresolved. Germline values: CDR1 LNHDA, CDR2 SQIVND (reference sequence). V shed 1 base and J shed 1 base, with 7 bases lying between them. The CDR3 extends over 14 amino acids. The CDR3 DNA reads TGTGCCAGTAGTATAGGACACGAGAACACTGAAGCTTTCTTT. This translates into CASSIGHENTEAFF.

CDR3 coding DNA: TGTGCCATCAGTGAGCCGACCGCCGCCTATGGCTACACCTTC. Amino acids: CAISEPTAAYGYTF. The chain has TRBV10-3 and TRBJ1-2; D remains ambiguous. V was cut by 2 bases and J by 4 bases, with 11 bases left in between. The CDR3 totals 14 residues. Germline V CDR1 and CDR2: ENHRY, SYGVKD.

This clonotype was observed many times. The V gene is TRBV30, the J gene TRBJ1-2; no clear D gene. CDR3 length: 14 residues. V lost 3 bases and J lost 4, with 15 bases in between. In germline, CDR1 is GTSNPN, CDR2 SVGIG (reference sequence). The CDR3 sequence is CAWRKRMSGYGYTF. The DNA of the CDR3 is TGTGCCTGGAGAAAGAGGATGTCCGGCTATGGCTACACCTTC.

The genes are TRBV10-2 and TRBJ2-2, with 7 bases identical to TRBD1. The length of the CDR3 is 13 residues. J lost 5 bases, V lost 7 bases, and 4 bases had no gene match. Germline loops: CDR1 WSHSY, CDR2 SAAADI. CDR3 in amino acids: CASTSQGTGELFF. The CDR3 coding sequence is TGCGCCAGCACTTCACAGGGGACCGGGGAGCTGTTTTTT.

The chain has TRBV6-2 or TRBV6-3 and TRBJ2-7; D possibly corresponds to TRBD1 (5 bases). Germline loops: CDR1 MNHEY, CDR2 SVGEGT. The germline V and J ends were trimmed by 0 bases and 6 bases, with 18 bases remaining between them. This CDR3 region has 16 residues. CDR3 in amino acids: CASSYSFRVGAIEQYF. The CDR3 bases are TGTGCCAGCAGTTACTCGTTTAGGGTTGGGGCGATCGAGCAGTACTTC.

In this sample, this clonotype turned up many times. The chain joins TRBV18 to TRBJ1-4; D not resolved. V was cut by 3 bases and J by 6 bases, with 17 bases left in between. The length of the CDR3 is 16 residues. Germline values: CDR1 KGHSH, CDR2 LQKENI. The CDR3 loop reads CASSPRRHNRDEKLFF. CDR3 nucleotide sequence: TGTGCCAGCTCACCCAGACGACATAATCGGGATGAAAAACTGTTTTTT.

In its sample, this clonotype was seen many times. The J gene is TRBJ1-1, the V gene TRBV6-2 or TRBV6-3; D is unclear. CDR1 is MNHEY and CDR2 is SVGEGT in the germline V gene. V was cut by 5 bases and J by 2 bases, with 15 bases left in between. The CDR3 extends over 15 amino acids. CDR3 protein: CASSEAIVINTEAFF. In DNA, the CDR3 is TGTGCCAGCAGTGAAGCGATCGTCATCAACACTGAAGCTTTCTTT.

This clonotype was observed a handful of times. V gene TRBV28 combines with J gene TRBJ2-1; TRBD2 is a possible D gene (6 bases). CDR3 size: 15 residues. V dropped 8 bases and J dropped 0 bases, with 14 bases sitting between them. Germline CDR1 MDHEN, CDR2 SYDVKM. Here the CDR3 DNA reads TGTGCCAGCCATGGGACTGGCGACTCCTACAATGAGCAGTTCTTC. This encodes CASHGTGDSYNEQFF.

As to this clonotype: This could be a read error, since a much larger clone is one nucleotide away. The V and J genes are TRBV7-9 and TRBJ2-5; D possibly corresponds to TRBD1 (8 bases). Germline V gene lookup returns CDR1 SEHNR and CDR2 FQNEAQ (reference sequence). Trimming shortened V by 1 base and J by 7 bases, and 19 bases separated the two germline ends. The CDR3 sequence is 16 residues long. The CDR3 region has the DNA TGTGCCAGCAGCTTAGTGGGGGGGACAGGTCGAGGGACCCAGTACTTC. Protein sequence: CASSLVGGTGRGTQYF.

This clonotype was seen at least ten times. The CDR3 region has the DNA TGTGCCAGCGGGGGGACAAACTCCTACGAGCAGTACTTC. Protein product: CASGGTNSYEQYF. The rearrangement joins TRBV28 to TRBJ2-7; D could derive from TRBD1 or TRBD2 (6 bases each). Per the germline V gene, CDR1 is MDHEN and CDR2 is SYDVKM. This CDR3 has 13 residues. V gave up 8 bases and J gave up 0 bases, with 11 bases separating them.

This clonotype was detected a few times. This chain uses TRBV7-9 with TRBJ1-1; tentative D call: TRBD1 (5 bases). Trimming removed 4 bases from V and 7 bases from J, with 16 bases in between. Germline loops: CDR1 SEHNR, CDR2 FQNEAQ (reference sequence). The CDR3 runs to 14 residues. CDR3 loop: CASSYRQLTHEAFF. The CDR3 DNA is TGTGCCAGCAGCTACCGACAGCTCACTCATGAAGCTTTCTTT.

This sequence joins TRBV27 and TRBJ2-5; D is ambiguous. The V gene's germline CDR1 is MNHEY and CDR2 SMNVEV (reference sequence). Trimming removed 1 base at V and 0 bases at J, with 9 bases between. The CDR3 is made up of 15 amino acids. CDR3 amino acids: CASSLWARNQETQYF. The CDR3 region has the DNA TGTGCCAGCAGTTTATGGGCCAGAAACCAAGAGACCCAGTACTTC.

The chain uses TRBV12-3 or TRBV12-4 and TRBJ2-7; possibly TRBD1 or TRBD2 for D (6 bases each). Trimming took 2 bases from V and 6 from J, leaving 17 bases between them. The CDR3 has 15 residues. The DNA of the CDR3 is TGTGCCAGCAGTTTACGCGGGGCAGGGGTTTCCGAGCAGTACTTC. Amino acid sequence: CASSLRGAGVSEQYF.

The table lists this clonotype with a count of one. The V call is TRBV4-3, the J call TRBJ1-5; 7 bases are a match to TRBD1. Germline V CDR1 and CDR2: LGHNA, YSLEER. Germline trimming cut 5 bases from V and 6 bases from J; bases unmatched to any gene: 4. CDR3 length: 13 residues. The CDR3 sequence is CASSADRAQPQHF. CDR3 sequence (DNA): TGCGCCAGCAGCGCAGACAGGGCTCAGCCCCAGCATTTT.

This clonotype came up a few times. V is TRBV18 and J is TRBJ2-7, with D possibly TRBD1 on 6 matching bases. The CDR3 is 14 residues long. The V and J ends lost 8 bases and 3 bases respectively, with 17 bases between them. Germline V gene lookup returns CDR1 KGHSH and CDR2 LQKENI. The CDR3 reads CASALTDRNYEQYF. The DNA for the CDR3 is TGTGCCAGCGCGTTAACGGACAGAAACTACGAGCAGTACTTC. The complete variable domain, with remaining parts taken from reference TRBV18 and TRBJ2-7, reads NAGVMQNPRHLVRRRGQEARLRCSPMKGHSHVYWYRQLPEEGLKFMVYLQKENIIDESGMPKERFSAEFPKEGPSILRIQQVVRGDSAAYFCASALTDRNYEQYFGPGTRLTVT.

This clonotype turned up a few times. V gene TRBV20-1 combines with J gene TRBJ2-5; weak D call: TRBD2 (5 bases). This CDR3 region has 16 residues. Germline lookup yields CDR1 DFQATT and CDR2 SNEGSKA (reference sequence). V dropped 0 bases and J dropped 0 bases, with 14 bases sitting between them. The CDR3 DNA reads TGCAGTGCTAGAGATCGAAGCGGCCGGTACCAAGAGACCCAGTACTTC. This gives the protein CSARDRSGRYQETQYF.

There are many counts of this clonotype. The rearrangement uses TRBV7-8 and TRBJ2-7; no firm D call. The CDR3 totals 15 residues. The ends were cut back, 1 base at V and 0 bases at J, with 10 bases in the middle. The germline gives CDR1 SGHVS, CDR2 FQNEAQ. CDR3 loop: CASSLDVGSSYEQYF. CDR3 in DNA: TGTGCCAGCAGCTTAGACGTCGGCTCCTCCTACGAGCAGTACTTC.

This clonotype was observed a handful of times. The rearrangement links TRBV6-1 to TRBJ1-5, with D possibly being TRBD1 (5 bases). Germline V gene lookup returns CDR1 MNHNS and CDR2 SASEGT. With 6 bases removed from V and 5 bases from J, the gap between germline ends came to 11 bases. The CDR3 contains 13 residues. In nucleotides, the CDR3 is TGTGCCAGCAGGTGGGGGGGAGATCAGCCCCAGCATTTT. Its translation is CASRWGGDQPQHF.

The chain couples TRBV4-3 to TRBJ1-2, with TRBD1 as a possible D gene (5 bases). Germline values: CDR1 LGHNA, CDR2 YSLEER. V lost 1 base to trimming and J lost 2 bases, with 11 bases between them. This CDR3 has 15 residues. This CDR3 reads CASSQVSQGNYGYTF. CDR3 sequence (DNA): TGCGCCAGCAGCCAAGTCTCTCAGGGAAACTATGGCTACACCTTC.

This clonotype was seen many times. The CDR3 spells CASSLAGGRLAGDQETQYF. The DNA for the CDR3 is TGTGCCAGCAGCTTAGCGGGAGGTCGACTAGCGGGAGACCAAGAGACCCAGTACTTC. This chain joins TRBV11-2 and TRBJ2-5; 12 bases are a match to TRBD2. Trimming took 1 base from V and 0 from J; bases not matched to a gene: 9. There are 19 residues in the CDR3. CDR1 is SGHAT, CDR2 FQNNGV, per germline.

In its sample, this clonotype was seen a few times. This sequence joins TRBV5-1 and TRBJ1-1; perhaps TRBD1 as D (6 bases). Looked up from germline, CDR1 is SGHRS and CDR2 is YFSETQ. V was pared by 3 bases and J by 6 bases, with 30 bases between. CDR3 size: 19 residues. The CDR3 nucleotides read TGCGCCAGCAGCTCCTTTTTGGGGGGAACGGTGACAGGCGGTCCTGAAGCTTTCTTT. Protein product: CASSSFLGGTVTGGPEAFF.

This chain uses TRBV6-2 or TRBV6-3 with TRBJ2-1; TRBD2 matches 8 bases. This CDR3 spans 13 amino acids. CDR1 MNHEY and CDR2 SVGEGT come from the germline V gene. With V trimmed by 10 bases and J by 8 bases, 10 bases remained unmatched. CDR3: CAIRTSTSDEQFF. The CDR3 DNA sequence: TGTGCCATCCGGACTAGCACGAGCGATGAGCAGTTCTTC.

This rearrangement joins TRBV6-5 to TRBJ2-2; D unresolved. The CDR3 consists of 12 residues. Germline V gives CDR1 MNHEY, CDR2 SVGAGI. Trimming left V 2 bases short and J 12 bases short, with 10 bases between. The CDR3 loop reads CASSYGRSQLFF. The CDR3 DNA is TGTGCCAGCAGTTACGGAAGAAGTCAGCTGTTTTTT.

This clonotype was counted only a few times. The chain joins TRBV4-3 to TRBJ2-2, with D tentatively TRBD1 (6 bases). The CDR3 loop spans 19 amino acids. The V end was cut by 1 base, the J end by 1 base, with 19 bases between. CDR1 is LGHNA and CDR2 is YSLEER in the germline V gene. For the CDR3, the DNA is TGCGCCAGCAGCCAAGGGCATAAGGGACAAACTAGGAACACCGGGGAGCTGTTTTTT. Translation: CASSQGHKGQTRNTGELFF.

This clonotype was seen only a few times. CDR3 protein: CASSPLPGFGYTF. The CDR3 nucleotides are TGTGCCAGCAGCCCTCTCCCAGGGTTTGGCTACACCTTC. J is TRBJ1-2 and V is TRBV7-9, with D perhaps TRBD1 (5 bases). CDR3 length: 13 residues. V shed 5 bases and J shed 7 bases, with 14 bases lying between them. Germline assignment: CDR1 SEHNR and CDR2 FQNEAQ (reference sequence).

Concerning this clonotype: A far larger clone is only one base removed, so a read error is likely. The V and J genes are TRBV6-5 and TRBJ2-4; possibly TRBD2 for D (5 bases). The germline V gene has CDR1 MNHEY and CDR2 SVGAGI. The CDR3 covers 12 residues. The CDR3 DNA sequence: TGTGCCAGCAGTTACTCGCGAGGTCCGGGGTGCTTC. The encoded protein is CASSYSRGPGCF.

In its sample, this clonotype was seen once. The chain combines TRBV20-1 with TRBJ1-6, with D uncertain. This CDR3 spans 14 amino acids. V was shortened by 0 bases and J by 8 bases, with 11 bases between the two germline ends. Germline V CDR1 and CDR2: DFQATT, SNEGSKA (reference sequence). In nucleotides, the CDR3 is TGCAGTGCTAGAGACGACGGCCGGTATTCACCCCTCCACTTT. It specifies CSARDDGRYSPLHF.

The genes are TRBV9 and TRBJ2-7, with D possibly being TRBD1 (6 bases). The CDR3 has 13 amino acids. Germline V gene sequence: CDR1 SGDLS, CDR2 YYNGEE. V lost 4 bases, J lost 6 bases, and 14 bases lay in between. The CDR3 sequence: CASSLDGGGEQYF. CDR3 coding DNA: TGTGCCAGCAGCCTAGATGGGGGCGGCGAGCAGTACTTC.

CDR3 sequence reads: CASSRDTPQETQYF. CDR3 nucleotides: TGCGCCAGCAGTCGGGACACCCCTCAAGAGACCCAGTACTTC. The V call is TRBV5-1, the J call TRBJ2-5; tentatively, D is TRBD1 (6 bases). CDR1 is SGHRS, CDR2 YFSETQ, per germline. The CDR3 is 14 residues long. V shed 5 bases and J shed 2 bases, with 13 bases lying between them.